The rows below give T cell receptor beta chains drawn from one sample of a study of cytomegalovirus exposure and HLA in healthy donors. Assay: immunoSEQ multiplex PCR; the TCRdb copy retains only in-frame clones and omits some. Of some 130,000 clones listed, about four fifths are singletons. The sequencing sample was made of PBMCs. Receptor source: a man aged 25 to 40 in good health. The CDR3 runs from the conserved cysteine through the conserved F or W. Fields, in order: V gene, D gene, clone size, J gene, CDR3 DNA, CDR3 protein. A D gene is named only where the DNA matches it firmly. For some rows the clone size is stated as once, few or many, or as a class when expanded; others skip it.

>TRBV18|.|.|TRBJ2-5
TGTGCCAGCTCACCACAGACTCAGTCCGTGGAGACCCAGTACTTC
CASSPQTQSVETQYF
>TRBV5-1|.|.|TRBJ1-4
TGCGCCAGCACATATGGGGGCCTAACAACTAATGAAAAACTGTTTTTT
CASTYGGLTTNEKLFF
>TRBV7-3|.|few|TRBJ2-7
TGTGCCAGCAGCCCTGCGACGGGCTCCTACGAGCAGTACTTC
CASSPATGSYEQYF
>TRBV19|.|.|TRBJ2-5
TGTGCGGACGCGGGACGAAGGGCGTCGGAGACCCAGTACTTC
CADAGRRASETQYF
>TRBV11-1|TRBD2|.|TRBJ2-3
TGTGCCAGCAGCTTGTGGGCTAGCGGGAGAGCAGATACGCAGTATTTT
CASSLWASGRADTQYF
>TRBV19|TRBD1|.|TRBJ2-1
TGTGCCAGTAGTCTCATGTTGTCCAGGGGGAGCTCCTACAATGAGCAGTTCTTC
CASSLMLSRGSSYNEQFF
>TRBV4-1|.|.|TRBJ2-5
TGCGCCAGCAGCCCTACAGGGCTACGGGAGACCCAGTACTTC
CASSPTGLRETQYF
>TRBV29-1|TRBD2|.|TRBJ2-7
TGCAGCGCCGCGGGACTAGCGGGTCCCTACGAGCAGTACTTC
CSAAGLAGPYEQYF
>TRBV7-2|TRBD2|.|TRBJ2-7
TGTGCCAGCAGCCAGAGCGGGAGGTCCTACGAGCAGTACTTC
CASSQSGRSYEQYF
>TRBV4-1|TRBD1|few|TRBJ2-3
TGCGCCAGCAGCCAACGAGGACAGGGGACAGATACGCAGTATTTT
CASSQRGQGTDTQYF
>TRBV10-3|.|.|TRBJ2-7
TGTGCCATCAGTGAGTCGGGGGCCCCCATATTCTACGAGCAGTACTTC
CAISESGAPIFYEQYF
>TRBV19|.|.|TRBJ1-6
TGTGCCAGTAGCGGGTCATGGAGGTCACCCCTCCACTTT
CASSGSWRSPLHF
>TRBV12-5|TRBD2|.|TRBJ2-7
TGTGCTAGTGGTTTGGTACTAAGCGGGAGTTTGAACGAGCAGTACTTC
CASGLVLSGSLNEQYF
>TRBV6-5|.|few|TRBJ2-2
TGTGCCAGCAGTAGACAGTCGAACACCGGGGAGCTGTTTTTT
CASSRQSNTGELFF
>TRBV4-3|TRBD2|.|TRBJ2-1
TGCGCCAGCAGCCAAGGGGCGGGACTAGTCTCTGAGCAGTTCTTC
CASSQGAGLVSEQFF
>TRBV28|TRBD2|.|TRBJ2-7
TGTGCCAGCATTCGGCTAGCGGGAGCTTACGAGCAGTACTTC
CASIRLAGAYEQYF
>TRBV18|.|.|TRBJ2-7
TGTGCCAGCTCACCGTCGCTAGACTACGAGCAGTACTTC
CASSPSLDYEQYF
>TRBV7-9|TRBD1|once|TRBJ2-7
TGTGCCAGCACCCCGGGACAGCAACACTCCTACGAGCAGTACTTC
CASTPGQQHSYEQYF
>TRBV5-4|TRBD1|.|TRBJ1-4
TGTGCCAGCAGCTCCGGGACAGGAGAAAATGAAAAACTGTTTTTT
CASSSGTGENEKLFF
>TRBV6-5|.|once|TRBJ1-5
TGTGCCAGCAGTTATTCCCCAGGGAATCAGCCCCAGCATTTT
CASSYSPGNQPQHF
>TRBV28|TRBD1|few|TRBJ1-5
TGTGCCAGCACCCCGTTCTTAACTAAACAGGGGAATCAGCCCCAGCATTTT
CASTPFLTKQGNQPQHF
>TRBV28|.|.|TRBJ1-2
TGTGCCAGCAGTCGAGGGGGAAATGGCTACACCTTC
CASSRGGNGYTF
>TRBV11-1|TRBD2|.|TRBJ2-1
TGTGCCAGCAGCCCCCGGGACTATAATTACAATGAGCAGTTCTTC
CASSPRDYNYNEQFF
>TRBV2|TRBD1|.|TRBJ2-1
TGTGCCAGGGACAGGGGCTACAATGAGCAGTTCTTC
CARDRGYNEQFF
>TRBV6-6|TRBD2|.|TRBJ2-7
TGTGCCAGCAGTTTAGCGGGGGACTCCTACGAGCAGTACTTC
CASSLAGDSYEQYF
>TRBV27|TRBD1|.|TRBJ2-5
TGTGCCAGCAGTTTAAGGGACAGGGGGCGCGAGACCCAGTACTTC
CASSLRDRGRETQYF
>TRBV2|TRBD2|.|TRBJ2-3
TGTGCCACCAGGACTAGCGGGGGTCCCACAGATACGCAGTATTTT
CATRTSGGPTDTQYF
>TRBV5-1|.|.|TRBJ2-1
TGCGCCAGCAGCCCATACCTCGGGCCTTCCCCGGGGGATGAGCAGTTCTTC
CASSPYLGPSPGDEQFF
>TRBV14|.|once|TRBJ1-1
TGTGCCAGCAGCCCTAGATTCCTATCCACTGAAGCTTTCTTT
CASSPRFLSTEAFF
>TRBV10-1|TRBD1|.|TRBJ1-2
TGCGCCAGCAGTGGGAGAAGGGACAGGGATGGCTACACCTTC
CASSGRRDRDGYTF
>TRBV10-2|TRBD1|.|TRBJ1-4
TGCGCCAGCAGTGATCGGGGGACAGGGAGTTGGGAAAAACTGTTTTTT
CASSDRGTGSWEKLFF
>TRBV7-9|.|few|TRBJ1-1
TGTTCCAGCAGCCTGGACTGGAACACTGAAGCTTTCTTT
CSSSLDWNTEAFF
>TRBV5-4|TRBD1|.|TRBJ2-3
TGTGCCAGCAGCCCCCGACAGGGAGGCACAGATACGCAGTATTTT
CASSPRQGGTDTQYF
>TRBV21-1|.|.|TRBJ1-2
TGTGCCAGCAGCAACCCGGACAGGGCTGGCTACACCTTC
CASSNPDRAGYTF
>TRBV11-2|.|.|TRBJ2-7
TGTGCCAGCAGCTTATGGTCGGCCGGAGGCTACGAGCAGTACTTC
CASSLWSAGGYEQYF
>TRBV19|TRBD2|.|TRBJ2-6
TGTGCCAGTAGTATTTGGGTGAGCGGGGTCCCGTCTGGGGCCAACGTCCTGACTTTC
CASSIWVSGVPSGANVLTF
>TRBV29-1|.|.|TRBJ2-7
TGCAGCGTTGAAGGTTGGGACGGAGGGTACGAGCAGTACTTC
CSVEGWDGGYEQYF
>TRBV5-4|TRBD1|.|TRBJ2-6
TGTGCCAGCAGCACAGCGACAGGGTTGGTTGGGGCCAACGTCCTGACTTTC
CASSTATGLVGANVLTF
>TRBV6-1|.|.|TRBJ2-7
TGTGCCAGCAGCCTCAGGGAGGAGGCCTACGAGCAGTACTTC
CASSLREEAYEQYF
>TRBV11-2|TRBD2|.|TRBJ2-3
TGTGCCAGCAGCTTAGGGGGGGGAGCGGGAGGGCCCTTAAGCACGCAGTATTTT
CASSLGGGAGGPLSTQYF
>TRBV6-5|TRBD2|.|TRBJ2-1
TGTGCCAGCAGTTATCTGGTAGCGGGAGCGGATGAGCAGTTCTTC
CASSYLVAGADEQFF
>TRBV5-1|.|.|TRBJ2-1
TGCGCCAGCAGCTTGGGCGCGGGGACCCCCGGCCATGAGCAGTTCTTC
CASSLGAGTPGHEQFF
>TRBV27|.|.|TRBJ2-7
TGTGCCAGCGTCAGGGGCAACGAGCAGTACTTC
CASVRGNEQYF
>TRBV28|.|.|TRBJ2-2
TGTGCCAGCAGTTCCCTGGGACGGGGGTATGACACCGGGGAGCTGTTTTTT
CASSSLGRGYDTGELFF
>TRBV7-8|TRBD2|.|TRBJ2-4
TGTGCCAGCAGCCCCCGGGGGGGATCCAAAAACATTCAGTACTTC
CASSPRGGSKNIQYF
>TRBV5-5|TRBD1|few|TRBJ2-5
TGTGCCAGCAGCGCACGGCGGGACAGGGGTGAGACCCAGTACTTC
CASSARRDRGETQYF
>TRBV7-7|.|.|TRBJ1-1
TGTGCTAGCAGCTATGGACAGAACACTGAAGCTTTCTTT
CASSYGQNTEAFF
>TRBV18|.|.|TRBJ2-1
TGTGCCAGCTCACCACCGGGCGGGGATGAGCAGTTCTTC
CASSPPGGDEQFF